This T cell receptor beta chain came from a study of blood T cell repertoires in COVID-19. About the study: T cells, B-cell-depleted T cells, or PBMCs supplied cDNA or gDNA.

Comments on this clone: Other DNA variants within this sample encode the same CDR3.

Per the authors' pipeline: How many nucleated cells were present was estimated from reference gene primer amplification. Assay: immunoSEQ multiplex PCR; the TCRdb copy retains only in-frame clones and omits some. For V, J and clone size, that table is used; D and trimming come from the DNA. The repertoire holds about 290,000 clones, with 75% to 90% as singletons. V shed 3 bases and J shed 8 bases, with 8 bases lying between them. The CDR3 is 13 residues long. The sample taken for sequencing was peripheral blood. The TCR comes from a woman in her thirties with active or convalescent COVID-19. V gene TRBV12-3 or TRBV12-4 combines with J gene TRBJ1-6; unclear D gene. DNA of the CDR3: TGTGCCAGCAGTTTTTTTCGGGATTCACCCCTCCACTTT. It encodes CASSFFRDSPLHF.